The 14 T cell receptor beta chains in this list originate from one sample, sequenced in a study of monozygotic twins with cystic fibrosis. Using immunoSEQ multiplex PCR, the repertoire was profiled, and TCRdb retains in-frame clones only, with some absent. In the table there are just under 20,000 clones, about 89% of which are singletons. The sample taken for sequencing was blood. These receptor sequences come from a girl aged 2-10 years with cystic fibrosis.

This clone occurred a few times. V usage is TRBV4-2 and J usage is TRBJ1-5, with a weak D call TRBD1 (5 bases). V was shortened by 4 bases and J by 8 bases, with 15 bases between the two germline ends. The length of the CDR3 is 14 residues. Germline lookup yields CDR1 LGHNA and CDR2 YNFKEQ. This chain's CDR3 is CASSLDWGTEPQHF. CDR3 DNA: TGTGCCAGCAGCCTCGATTGGGGGACGGAGCCCCAGCATTTT.

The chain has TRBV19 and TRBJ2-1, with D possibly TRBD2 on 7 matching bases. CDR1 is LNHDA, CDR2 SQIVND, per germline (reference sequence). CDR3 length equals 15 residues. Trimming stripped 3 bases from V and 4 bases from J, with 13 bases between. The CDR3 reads CASSIRGAPYNEQFF. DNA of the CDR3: TGTGCCAGTAGTATCCGGGGGGCCCCTTACAATGAGCAGTTCTTC. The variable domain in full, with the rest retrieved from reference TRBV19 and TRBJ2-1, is DGGITQSPKYLFRKEGQNVTLSCEQNLNHDAMYWYRQDPGQGLRLIYYSQIVNDFQKGDIAEGYSVSREKKESFPLTVTSAQKNPTAFYLCASSIRGAPYNEQFFGPGTRLTVL.

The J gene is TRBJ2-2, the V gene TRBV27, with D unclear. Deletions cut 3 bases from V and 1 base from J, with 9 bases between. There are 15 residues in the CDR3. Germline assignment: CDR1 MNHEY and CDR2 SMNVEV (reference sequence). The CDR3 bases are TGTGCCAGCAGTTTTGTGGTGGGGAACACCGGGGAGCTGTTTTTT. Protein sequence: CASSFVVGNTGELFF.

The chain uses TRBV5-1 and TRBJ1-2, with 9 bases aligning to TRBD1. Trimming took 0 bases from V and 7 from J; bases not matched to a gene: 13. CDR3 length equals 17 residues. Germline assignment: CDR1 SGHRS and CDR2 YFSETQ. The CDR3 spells CASSLDLAGTGISGYTF. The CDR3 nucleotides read TGCGCCAGCAGCTTGGATCTTGCCGGGACAGGGATCAGTGGCTACACCTTC.

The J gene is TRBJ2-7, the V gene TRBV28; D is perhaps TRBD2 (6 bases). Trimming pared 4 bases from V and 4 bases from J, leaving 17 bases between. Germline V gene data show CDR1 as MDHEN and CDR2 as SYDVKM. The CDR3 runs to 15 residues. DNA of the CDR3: TGTGCCAGCAGTTCTTATCGGGACTCGCCGTACGAGCAGTACTTC. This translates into CASSSYRDSPYEQYF.

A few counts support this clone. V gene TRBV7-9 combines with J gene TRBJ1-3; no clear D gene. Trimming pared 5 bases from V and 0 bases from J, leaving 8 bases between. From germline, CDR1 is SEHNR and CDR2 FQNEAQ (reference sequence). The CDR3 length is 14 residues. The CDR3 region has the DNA TGTGCCAGCAGCGGAGGGTCCTCTGGAAACACCATATATTTT. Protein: CASSGGSSGNTIYF.

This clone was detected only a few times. CDR3 loop: CASSEVRDSAGYTF. The CDR3 DNA follows: TGTGCCAGCAGTGAAGTGAGAGACTCGGCTGGCTACACCTTC. This chain uses TRBV6-1 with TRBJ1-2; no clear D gene. The CDR3 runs to 14 residues. The germline V and J ends were trimmed by 1 base and 7 bases, with 13 bases remaining between them. Looked up from germline, CDR1 is MNHNS and CDR2 is SASEGT.

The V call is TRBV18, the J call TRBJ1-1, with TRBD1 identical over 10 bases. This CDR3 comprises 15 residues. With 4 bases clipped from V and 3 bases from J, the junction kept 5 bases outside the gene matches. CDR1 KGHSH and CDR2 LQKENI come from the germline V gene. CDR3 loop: CASSLTGTGDTEAFF. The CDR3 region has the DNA TGTGCCAGCTCACTTACCGGGACAGGGGACACTGAAGCTTTCTTT.

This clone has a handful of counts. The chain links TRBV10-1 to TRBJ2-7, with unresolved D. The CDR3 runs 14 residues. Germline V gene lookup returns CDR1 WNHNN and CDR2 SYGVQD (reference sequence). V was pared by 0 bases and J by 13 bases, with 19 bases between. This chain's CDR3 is CASSESGLTDRYYF. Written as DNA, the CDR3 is TGCGCCAGCAGTGAGTCGGGATTGACGGACCGGTATTACTTC.

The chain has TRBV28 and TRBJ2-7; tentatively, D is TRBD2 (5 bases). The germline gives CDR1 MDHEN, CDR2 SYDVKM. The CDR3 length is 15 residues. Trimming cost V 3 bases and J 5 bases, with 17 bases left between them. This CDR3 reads CASSFSGRLRDEQYF. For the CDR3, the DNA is TGTGCCAGCAGTTTTAGTGGCAGATTGAGGGACGAGCAGTACTTC.

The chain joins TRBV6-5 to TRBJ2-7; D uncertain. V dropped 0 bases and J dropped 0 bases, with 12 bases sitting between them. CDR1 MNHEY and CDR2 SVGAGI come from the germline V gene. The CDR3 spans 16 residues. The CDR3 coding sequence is TGTGCCAGCAGTTACTCTCGTCTCGGTAGCTCCTACGAGCAGTACTTC. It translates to CASSYSRLGSSYEQYF.

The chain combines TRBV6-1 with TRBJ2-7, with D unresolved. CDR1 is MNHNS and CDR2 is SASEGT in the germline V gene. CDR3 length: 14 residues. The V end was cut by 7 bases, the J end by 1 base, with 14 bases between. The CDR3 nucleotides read TGTGCCAGCACCCCGTGGGGTTCTTCCTACGAGCAGTACTTC. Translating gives CASTPWGSSYEQYF.

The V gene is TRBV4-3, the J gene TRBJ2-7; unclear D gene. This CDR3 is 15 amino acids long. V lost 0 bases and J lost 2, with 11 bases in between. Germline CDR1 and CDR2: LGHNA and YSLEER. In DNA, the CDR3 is TGCGCCAGCAGCCAAGATAGGGCGTCCCCCTACGAGCAGTACTTC. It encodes CASSQDRASPYEQYF.

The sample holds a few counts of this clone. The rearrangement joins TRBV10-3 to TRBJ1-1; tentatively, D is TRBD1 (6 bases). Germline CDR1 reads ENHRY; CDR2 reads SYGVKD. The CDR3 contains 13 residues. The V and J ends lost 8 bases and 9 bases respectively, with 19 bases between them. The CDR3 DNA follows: TGTGCCATCCGCAGCCTAGGGACACAACAAGCTTTCTTT. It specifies CAIRSLGTQQAFF.